The 9 T cell receptor beta chains below all came from one sample that was sequenced in a study of monozygotic twins with inflammatory bowel disease (dated by TCRdb to between 2019 and 2020). Library preparation employed 5' RACE. The sequencing machine was an Illumina HiSeq 2500. After TCRdb reprocessed the reads, each CDR3 protein sequence was kept as one row, without DNA. The sample's records list around 380,000 distinct CDR3 sequences. The ten largest clones take up around 2.5% of the sample. Material for sequencing was blood. The receptors shown here come from a human donor with ulcerative colitis or Crohn's disease, or a healthy co-twin of an affected twin (not recorded which).

The genes are TRBV11-2 and TRBJ2-2; lacking DNA, the TRBD2 call made by TCRdb goes unchecked. Per germline, CDR1 SGHAT and CDR2 FQNNGV. This CDR3 comprises 15 residues. CDR3 residues: CASSLRHTSTGELFF.

The chain has TRBV29-1 and TRBJ2-7; the TRBD1 assignment by TCRdb is unverifiable without DNA. CDR3 length: 13 amino acids. Germline V gene data show CDR1 as SQVTM and CDR2 as ANQGSEA. CDR3 residues: CSVAGPLGYEQYF.

The J gene is TRBJ2-1, the V gene TRBV7-1; TCRdb proposes TRBD2, but this gene call is untestable without DNA. TRBV7-1 is flagged as an ORF with uncertain function. CDR3 length equals 23 residues. The CDR3 reads CASSSGLAGGAWKAGGSYNEQFF.

The chain joins TRBV29-1 to TRBJ1-2; TCRdb picks TRBD1, but there is no DNA to check that call. The CDR3 totals 12 residues. From germline, CDR1 is SQVTM and CDR2 ANQGSEA. CDR3: CSVEGGLGGYTF. The variable domain in full, with the rest retrieved from reference TRBV29-1 and TRBJ1-2, is SAVISQKPSRDICQRGTSLTIQCQVDSQVTMMFWYRQQPGQSLTLIATANQGSEATYESGFVIDKFPISRPNLTFSTLTVSNMSPEDSSIYLCSVEGGLGGYTFGSGTRLTVV.

This rearrangement joins TRBV7-9 to TRBJ1-5. CDR3 size: 12 residues. Germline V lookup: CDR1 SEHNR, CDR2 FQNEAQ (reference sequence). CDR3 sequence: CASSQGFRPQHF.

The chain carries TRBV7-9 and TRBJ2-3; TCRdb lists TRBD1, though no DNA is available to test this call. The CDR3 has 15 amino acids. Germline CDR1 reads SEHNR; CDR2 reads FQNEAQ (reference sequence). The CDR3 spells CASSSGGGVTDTQYF.

The chain has TRBV6-5 and TRBJ1-1; the TCRdb D gene call, TRBD1, has no DNA to confirm it. Germline CDR1 and CDR2: MNHEY and SVGAGI. The CDR3 has 16 amino acids. CDR3 in amino acids: CASSYSARWDNREAFF.

V usage is TRBV20-1 and J usage is TRBJ2-1; TCRdb reports TRBD2, a call that lacks DNA to check it against. This CDR3 has 15 amino acids. Germline V CDR1 and CDR2: DFQATT, SNEGSKA (reference sequence). The CDR3 reads CSALPTSGGAGEQFF.

The gene calls are TRBV7-8 and TRBJ2-5; TCRdb proposes TRBD2, but this gene call is untestable without DNA. CDR3 length: 17 residues. Germline assignment: CDR1 SGHVS and CDR2 FQNEAQ. CDR3 in amino acids: CASSLVKLAGDQETQYF.